Listed here is a single T cell receptor beta chain. In this sample, this clone turned up once. Its recognized antigen is unknown. Base-call qualities are not available, and no considerably larger clone is one nucleotide away. The immunoSEQ Assay, a bias-controlled multiplex PCR, was used to amplify TCRbeta CDR3 regions from genomic DNA. Turning to the authors' computational methods: The number of nucleated cells in each sample was estimated by amplification of reference gene primers within the assay. To quantify the absolute abundance of each unique TCRbeta CDR3 rearrangement, sequence reads were collapsed and filtered. For each sample, productive Simpson clonality was calculated by taking the square root of Simpson's diversity index across productive rearrangements. TCRdb carries this immuneACCESS record with in-frame sequences only. Its versions omit some clonotypes, under half of them owing to an unresolved V gene in the studies checked, with the rest unexplained. V and J calls and clone size are those listed in that table; D and trimming were worked out from the DNA. Across this sample there are around 260,000 clones, with over 75% seen only once. The ten biggest clones cover 0.87% of the sample.

The sample comes from a study of blood T cell repertoires in COVID-19 (dated by TCRdb to the early 2020s). With respect to the entire study: Collaborator samples came from the United States, Italy and Spain and covered acute and convalescent phases of COVID-19. The prospective study material was composed of cDNA or gDNA derived from T cells, B-cell-depleted T cells, or PBMCs. The dataset comprised deeply sampled blood TCRbeta repertoires from subjects exposed to, actively infected with, or recovered from COVID-19. The repertoires were released in a freely available public database intended as a resource for research on the immune response to SARS-CoV-2. Samples were obtained from the ongoing ImmuneRACE study (first 160 participants) and from 1,254 subjects provided by 6 global collaborators. Nearly every sample came with metadata listing a de-identified subject ID, COVID-19 status, age in years and sex. HLA class I and class II types, where available, came from metadata supplied by the sample provider rather than from assay-based typing. The study at large found these results: The amount of clinical and demographic metadata varied by source and participant and was provided uncurated.

In Seattle, one collaborating source enrolled patients while the infection was active and tracked those patients longitudinally over the course of disease. Whole blood was collected in K2EDTA tubes by collaborating institutions according to the institutions' own protocols. For TCRbeta analysis, collaborator samples were shipped as frozen whole blood, as isolated PBMCs, or as DNA extracted from either sample type. This TCR derives from a human donor with COVID-19, enrolled during active disease. The donor label of this sample is uncertain. The sequenced sample consisted of peripheral blood.

CDR3 protein: CASSAGGGNMETQYF. The base sequence is TGTGCCAGCAGCGCCGGGGGGGGTAATATGGAGACCCAGTACTTC. This chain joins TRBV11-2 to TRBJ2-5; TRBD2 matches 8 bases in the middle. CDR1 and CDR2, per the germline V gene, are SGHAT and FQNNGV. Trimming leaves V shorter by 5 bases and J shorter by 5 bases, with the junction holding 10 bases beyond the gene matches. The cysteine opens and the phenylalanine closes a CDR3 of 15 amino acids. Just CDR3 DNA is preserved here, 45 bases in frame from base 1.